One sample yielded the 32 T cell receptor beta chains listed below, sequenced in a study of blood T cell repertoires in COVID-19. Here immunoSEQ multiplex PCR was the method, and the copy in TCRdb shows in-frame clones only, minus some. The sample consists of some 120,000 clones, roughly 69% of them appearing once. Sequenced input: peripheral blood. Receptors were obtained from a woman aged 70-85 years with acute or convalescent COVID-19.

The sample holds one count of this clone. The CDR3 spells CASSLAQGNEKLFF. The CDR3 region has the DNA TGTGCCAGCAGCTTGGCACAGGGGAATGAAAAACTGTTTTTT. This chain uses TRBV5-5 with TRBJ1-4; TRBD1 matches at 7 bases. The V gene end was trimmed by 0 bases and the J gene end by 5 bases; junction bases not matched to a gene: 1. Germline loops: CDR1 SGHKS, CDR2 YYEKEE (reference sequence). CDR3 size: 14 residues.

This clone was counted between two and nine times. The gene calls are TRBV5-1 and TRBJ2-5; 7 bases map to TRBD1. Germline assignment: CDR1 SGHRS and CDR2 YFSETQ. V shed 3 bases and J 5 bases; nucleotides not matched to a gene: 7. The CDR3 consists of 14 residues. The CDR3 nucleotides are TGCGCCAGCAGCTCCCAGGGGGTGGGGGAGACCCAGTACTTC. Its translation is CASSSQGVGETQYF.

This clone has a handful of counts. Given the absence of the conserved phenylalanine or tryptophan at the CDR3 end, a read error is likely. It is unclear where the CDR3 begins or ends on the DNA, so no DNA is shown, and the CDR3 is as TCRdb lists it. The V and J genes are TRBV30 and TRBJ1-4; the table calls TRBD1, which could not be checked here. A total of 13 residues make up the CDR3, ends included. Germline loops: CDR1 GTSNPN, CDR2 SVGIG (reference sequence). The CDR3 loop reads CAWSVSPGQALAL.

This chain links TRBV6-1 with TRBJ1-5; 8 nucleotides align to TRBD1. V was pared by 3 bases and J by 4 bases, with 8 bases of the junction left unmatched. There are 16 residues in the CDR3. The V gene's germline CDR1 is MNHNS and CDR2 SASEGT. CDR3 DNA: TGTGCCAGCAGTGACAGGGGGCGGGTAGGAAATCAGCCCCAGCATTTT. Its protein product is CASSDRGRVGNQPQHF.

The V gene is TRBV27, the J gene TRBJ2-2; 8 bases fit TRBD1. Per the germline V gene, CDR1 is MNHEY and CDR2 is SMNVEV (reference sequence). This CDR3 has 14 amino acids. Germline trimming cut 5 bases from V and 7 bases from J; bases unmatched to any gene: 6. The CDR3 DNA follows: TGTGCCAGCAGTAACCCGACAGGGGACGGGGAGCTGTTTTTT. This sequence encodes CASSNPTGDGELFF.

This clone occurred once. V usage is TRBV24-1 and J usage is TRBJ1-5, with a possible D match to TRBD1 (5 bases). V lost 8 bases and J 6 bases, leaving 19 bases between the germline ends. Germline assignment: CDR1 KGHDR and CDR2 SFDVKD. The CDR3 totals 15 residues. The CDR3 is CATNSGTGDFQPQHF. DNA of the CDR3: TGTGCCACCAACTCCGGGACGGGAGATTTTCAGCCCCAGCATTTT.

V gene TRBV2 combines with J gene TRBJ1-4; TRBD1 is a possible D gene (6 bases). Trimming cost V 8 bases and J 3 bases, with 25 bases left between them. CDR1 and CDR2 from the germline V gene are SNHLY and FYNNEI. This CDR3 has 18 amino acids. The CDR3 loop reads CASGGGASRRASNEKLFF. The CDR3 DNA reads TGTGCCAGCGGGGGGGGCGCGTCTAGACGGGCTTCTAATGAAAAACTGTTTTTT.

Ten or more counts support this clone. The J gene is TRBJ1-6, the V gene TRBV30; D gene unclear. The CDR3 extends over 13 amino acids. Trimming took 6 bases from V and 13 from J, leaving 19 bases between them. Germline V gives CDR1 GTSNPN, CDR2 SVGIG (reference sequence). CDR3 sequence reads: CACAKETAVPLHF. CDR3 in DNA: TGTGCCTGCGCAAAGGAGACGGCGGTGCCCCTCCACTTT.

CDR3 loop: CAINNGGAGRDTQYF. As DNA, the CDR3 is TGTGCCATAAACAATGGAGGGGCAGGGCGGGATACGCAGTATTTT. V and J are TRBV10-3 and TRBJ2-3, with D possibly matching TRBD2 (6 bases). The CDR3 runs 15 residues. V was pared by 9 bases and J by 6 bases, with 22 bases between. Germline CDR1 and CDR2: ENHRY and SYGVKD.

V is TRBV27 and J is TRBJ2-1; 10 nucleotides line up with TRBD2. The CDR3 is made up of 16 amino acids. The V gene's germline CDR1 is MNHEY and CDR2 SMNVEV (reference sequence). V lost 4 bases to trimming and J lost 11 bases; unmatched junction nucleotides: 14. CDR3 DNA: TGTGCCAGCAGTTGGGAGGCAGCGGGGGGGAAGGGTAAGCAGTTCTTC. Amino acid sequence: CASSWEAAGGKGKQFF.

This clone came up a few times. The rearrangement joins TRBV18 to TRBJ1-1, with a weak D call TRBD1 (5 bases). Trimming cost V 7 bases and J 0 bases, with 9 bases left between them. CDR1 KGHSH and CDR2 LQKENI come from the germline V gene. The CDR3 is made up of 13 amino acids. CDR3 loop: CASLQGLNTEAFF. As DNA, the CDR3 is TGTGCCAGCTTGCAGGGTTTGAACACTGAAGCTTTCTTT.

This chain uses TRBV5-1 with TRBJ2-7, with 11 bases that match TRBD1. The CDR3 runs 18 residues. J gave up 0 bases and V 5 bases, and 13 bases lay outside the gene matches. Germline CDR1 is SGHRS and CDR2 is YFSETQ. DNA for the CDR3: TGCGCCAGCAGGATGGCGGGACAGGGGGGATCCCACTCCTACGAGCAGTACTTC. This codes for CASRMAGQGGSHSYEQYF. Full variable domain (outside the CDR3, taken from reference TRBV5-1 and TRBJ2-7): KAGVTQTPRYLIKTRGQQVTLSCSPISGHRSVSWYQQTPGQGLQFLFEYFSETQRNKGNFPGRFSGRQFSNSRSEMNVSTLELGDSALYLCASRMAGQGGSHSYEQYFGPGTRLTVT.

The table lists this clone with a few counts. The chain links TRBV28 to TRBJ2-7, with 12 nucleotides matching TRBD2. CDR3 length: 15 residues. J lost 3 bases, V lost 7 bases, and 7 bases had no gene match. The germline V gene encodes CDR1 MDHEN and CDR2 SYDVKM. The CDR3 coding sequence is TGTGCCAGCACTTCCCAGACTAGCGGGGGCTACGAGCAGTACTTC. Protein product: CASTSQTSGGYEQYF.

The chain couples TRBV19 to TRBJ2-7; 10 bases line up with TRBD1. Losses at the gene ends were 2 bases for V and 2 bases for J; bases not matched to a gene: 3. In germline, CDR1 is LNHDA, CDR2 SQIVND (reference sequence). The CDR3 sequence is 15 residues long. This chain's CDR3 is CASSIWGTGAYEQYF. As DNA, the CDR3 is TGTGCCAGTAGTATATGGGGGACAGGGGCCTACGAGCAGTACTTC.

The chain joins TRBV19 to TRBJ1-5; 10 nucleotides agree with TRBD1. Looked up from germline, CDR1 is LNHDA and CDR2 is SQIVND (reference sequence). J was trimmed by 4 bases and V by 3 bases; bases with no gene match: 6. The CDR3 spans 16 residues. This CDR3 is CASSIRDRGKNQPQHF. The CDR3 bases are TGTGCCAGTAGTATCCGGGACAGGGGCAAAAATCAGCCCCAGCATTTT.

The chain recombines TRBV30 with TRBJ2-1; D unclear. The CDR3 is 12 residues long. The V end was cut by 3 bases, the J end by 7 bases, with 10 bases between. From germline, CDR1 is GTSNPN and CDR2 SVGIG (reference sequence). CDR3 DNA sequence: TGTGCCTGGAGCCCGATGGAGAATGAGCAGTTCTTC. Protein product: CAWSPMENEQFF.

This clone has a handful of counts. The chain recombines TRBV4-2 with TRBJ2-2, with 16 bases aligning to TRBD2. The CDR3 sequence is 18 residues long. V lost 3 bases and J lost 3; bases outside the gene matches: 4. Germline assignment: CDR1 LGHNA and CDR2 YNFKEQ. The CDR3 loop is CASSQGLAGGIDTGELFF. As DNA, the CDR3 is TGTGCCAGCAGCCAGGGACTAGCGGGGGGGATCGACACCGGGGAGCTGTTTTTT.

J is TRBJ1-3 and V is TRBV27, with 12 bases lining up with TRBD1. CDR1 and CDR2 from the germline V gene are MNHEY and SMNVEV (reference sequence). The V and J ends lost 2 bases and 7 bases, in that order; junction bases with no gene match: 0. The CDR3 is made up of 14 amino acids. The CDR3 coding sequence is TGTGCCAGCAGTTTAGGGACAGGGGGCAACACCATATATTTT. Residues: CASSLGTGGNTIYF.

The chain employs TRBV4-1 and TRBJ2-1; 13 nucleotides align to TRBD2. The germline V gene encodes CDR1 MGHRA and CDR2 YSYEKL. J was trimmed by 10 bases and V by 2 bases; bases with no gene match: 20. The CDR3 contains 20 residues. The CDR3 nucleotides are TGCGCCAGCAGCCAACTCCCCGGGACTAGCGGGGTTTCCAGGGTTGGGGAGCAGTTCTTC. It codes for CASSQLPGTSGVSRVGEQFF.

The chain employs TRBV7-9 and TRBJ2-1; the D gene is possibly TRBD1 (6 bases). V shed 3 bases and J shed 4 bases, with 16 bases lying between them. The CDR3 consists of 16 residues. Germline CDR1 reads SEHNR; CDR2 reads FQNEAQ (reference sequence). CDR3 sequence reads: CASSLIRTAIYNEQFF. The CDR3 DNA is TGTGCCAGCAGCTTGATTCGGACAGCGATTTACAATGAGCAGTTCTTC.

This clone has just one count. V is TRBV1 and J is TRBJ2-3; TRBD1, as called in the table, went unchecked against the DNA. TRBV1 is a documented pseudogene. The length of the CDR3 is 15 residues. The CDR3 spells CTSSQARQGTDTQYF. CDR3 sequence (DNA): TGCACCAGCAGCCAAGCCAGACAGGGGACAGATACGCAGTATTTT.

The rearrangement uses TRBV9 and TRBJ2-1; 15 bases line up with TRBD2. Germline V gene data show CDR1 as SGDLS and CDR2 as YYNGEE. This CDR3 region has 19 residues. V dropped 4 bases and J dropped 3; count of bases not matched to a gene: 11. In nucleotides, the CDR3 is TGTGCCAGCAGCCCAGGGACTAGCGGGAGGAAGGGACTCTACAATGAGCAGTTCTTC. It yields the protein CASSPGTSGRKGLYNEQFF.

The CDR3 here is CAGLRIKNTEAFF. CDR3 nucleotides: TGTGCCGGCTTAAGAATTAAGAACACTGAAGCTTTCTTT. This sequence joins TRBV5-3 and TRBJ1-1; D not resolved. TRBV5-3 is known as an ORF, though its function is uncertain. V was pared by 10 bases and J by 1 base, with 14 bases between. CDR3 length: 13 residues.

V usage is TRBV18 and J usage is TRBJ2-5; D perhaps matches TRBD2 (6 bases). This CDR3 contains 11 residues. Trimming shortened V by 6 bases and J by 5 bases, and 7 bases separated the two germline ends. Looked up from germline, CDR1 is KGHSH and CDR2 is LQKENI. Here the CDR3 reads CASSRGETQYF. The CDR3 nucleotides are TGTGCCAGCTCCCGGGGGGAGACCCAGTACTTC. Using reference TRBV18 and TRBJ2-5 for the parts outside the CDR3, the full variable domain is NAGVMQNPRHLVRRRGQEARLRCSPMKGHSHVYWYRQLPEEGLKFMVYLQKENIIDESGMPKERFSAEFPKEGPSILRIQQVVRGDSAAYFCASSRGETQYFGPGTRLLVL.

The chain has TRBV6-1 and TRBJ1-3; TRBD1 agrees at 8 bases. Per the germline V gene, CDR1 is MNHNS and CDR2 is SASEGT. J lost 4 bases, V lost 4 bases, and 9 bases had no gene match. There are 16 residues in the CDR3. CDR3 DNA sequence: TGTGCCAGCAGTGCCCGGGGACAGGTAGACGGAAACACCATATATTTT. It translates to CASSARGQVDGNTIYF.

Here the CDR3 reads CASSSPDDRGLGETQYF. Written as DNA, the CDR3 is TGTGCCAGCAGCTCCCCGGACGATCGCGGACTAGGAGAGACCCAGTACTTC. This rearrangement joins TRBV5-6 to TRBJ2-5; 7 bases fit TRBD2. V shed 3 bases, J shed 4 bases, and the junction held 15 bases outside the gene matches. The germline CDR1 and CDR2 sequences are SGHDT and YYEEEE. This CDR3 has 17 residues.

The rearrangement links TRBV2 to TRBJ2-1; 9 nucleotides agree with TRBD2. This CDR3 is built from 15 residues. V lost 1 base, J lost 4 bases, and 2 bases stayed unmatched. The germline gives CDR1 SNHLY, CDR2 FYNNEI. The CDR3 DNA follows: TGTGCCAGCAGTGAAGACCTAGCGGGATACAATGAGCAGTTCTTC. Protein sequence: CASSEDLAGYNEQFF.

This clone was detected ten times or more. The rearrangement joins TRBV5-1 to TRBJ1-1; D is unresolved. The CDR3 loop spans 13 amino acids. V lost 0 bases to trimming and J lost 3 bases, with 6 bases between them. CDR1 SGHRS and CDR2 YFSETQ come from the germline V gene. The CDR3, as DNA: TGCGCCAGCAGCTTGGGGCGGGACACTGAAGCTTTCTTT. This sequence encodes CASSLGRDTEAFF.

V gene TRBV2 combines with J gene TRBJ2-3, with 9 nucleotides matching TRBD2. Germline V CDR1 and CDR2: SNHLY, FYNNEI. CDR3 length: 15 amino acids. The V and J ends lost 8 bases and 0 bases, in that order; junction bases with no gene match: 6. The CDR3 region is CASWERGASTDTQYF. The CDR3 region has the DNA TGTGCCAGCTGGGAGCGGGGGGCTAGCACAGATACGCAGTATTTT.

This chain joins TRBV6-5 and TRBJ1-4; unclear D gene. Between the trimmed V and J ends, which lost 8 bases and 0 bases, there was a span of 7 bases. The germline gives CDR1 MNHEY, CDR2 SVGAGI. The CDR3 runs to 13 residues. CDR3 in DNA: TGTGCCAGCCGAGGCCCAACTAATGAAAAACTGTTTTTT. Residues: CASRGPTNEKLFF.

This chain joins TRBV4-2 and TRBJ1-2, with 8 bases fitting TRBD1. CDR1 and CDR2 (germline): LGHNA, YNFKEQ. V dropped 1 base and J dropped 6; count of bases not matched to a gene: 7. The CDR3 totals 15 residues. The CDR3 sequence is CASSQAEDRVDGYTF. Written as DNA, the CDR3 is TGTGCCAGCAGCCAAGCGGAGGACAGGGTCGATGGCTACACCTTC.

This clone occurred once. The chain recombines TRBV28 with TRBJ1-5; 7 bases are a match to TRBD1. CDR1 MDHEN and CDR2 SYDVKM come from the germline V gene. Trimming removed 6 bases from V and 5 bases from J; junction bases left unmatched: 4. CDR3 size: 13 residues. The CDR3 coding sequence is TGTGCCAGCAGCAGGGACAGTTATCAGCCCCAGCATTTT. It translates to CASSRDSYQPQHF.